This TCR beta chain was recorded in a study of OX40 agonist ivuxolimab in advanced cancers. Across the whole study: Males comprised over 80% of the group, whose mean age was approximately 60 years (range 23 to 79).

Whole-study findings and limits: Expansion of clones was among the lowest in partial responders at 0.1-3.0 mg/kg. CD4+ and CD8+ blood T cells expanded clonally by week 6 at 0.1 to 3.0 mg/kg. No antigen was identified for the clonally expanded peripheral T cells.

This clone has only one observation. What it recognizes is unknown. The method was immunoSEQ multiplex PCR; TCRdb's version includes in-frame clones alone and lacks a portion of them. The sample holds around 43,000 clones, 86% seen once. V lost 4 bases and J 6 bases, leaving 18 bases between the germline ends. Germline V gene data show CDR1 as SGHKS and CDR2 as YYEKEE (reference sequence). There are 15 residues in the CDR3. V gene TRBV5-5 combines with J gene TRBJ2-3, with D perhaps being TRBD1 or TRBD2 (5 bases each). This sequence originates from an adult with an advanced solid tumor such as melanoma, head and neck, liver or kidney cancer. The source was CD4+ or CD8+ T cells sorted from blood, collected in a trial of the OX40 agonist ivuxolimab. The CDR3 here is CASSPPVGVKDTQYF. As DNA, the CDR3 is TGTGCCAGCAGCCCGCCCGTGGGGGTCAAGGATACGCAGTATTTT. The full variable domain, its missing parts supplied by reference TRBV5-5 and TRBJ2-3, is DAGVTQSPTHLIKTRGQQVTLRCSPISGHKSVSWYQQVLGQGPQFIFQYYEKEERGRGNFPDRFSARQFPNYSSELNVNALLLGDSALYLCASSPPVGVKDTQYFGPGTRLTVL.